This T cell receptor (beta chain) stems from a study of glioma-infiltrating T cells after dendritic cell vaccination. This CDR3 comprises 15 residues. Trimming pared 2 bases from V and 0 bases from J, leaving 9 bases between. Per germline, CDR1 SGHVS and CDR2 FNYEAQ. The protocol was immunoSEQ multiplex PCR, while the TCRdb copy is restricted to in-frame clones and leaves out a portion. The sample lists fewer than 75,000 clones; more than 75% were seen once. Indicated time point: after dendritic cell vaccination, including at tumor progression/relapse. J is TRBJ2-3 and V is TRBV7-6; no reliable D call. The clonotype comes from a human donor with glioblastoma. Specimen: blood, collected after dendritic cell vaccination. The CDR3 nucleotides read TGTGCCAGCAGCTTATCAGATGCTAGCACAGATACGCAGTATTTT. Translation: CASSLSDASTDTQYF.